The next 23 T cell receptor beta chains were all read from a single sample in a study of human T cells and chemical hapten exposure (dated by TCRdb to the early 2020s). To prepare the library, RACE was applied. TCRdb names NextSeq 500 as the instrument used. The public reads were reanalyzed by TCRdb: fastp trimming at Q25, MiXCR alignment, in-frame beta chains only. When rows share a CDR3 protein, they turn into one entry using the most common DNA and genes. This sample lists 45,000 to 60,000 distinct CDR3 sequences; under 15% were detected once. The ten largest clonotypes hold roughly 2.6% of the sample. The time point label corresponds to: patch test 3, about 24 weeks after DPC sensitization. The meaning of the sample's treatment or condition label: therapeutic diphenylcyclopropenone sensitization with weekly scalp DPC. The sequencing here drew on whole blood, taken in connection with sensitization to the hapten diphenylcyclopropenone (DPC). The receptors originated from a man aged 30-40 years with alopecia areata. Some clones in this sample may be carry-over from other donors' samples.

This chain's CDR3 is CSVVGGLGSYEQYF. The DNA for the CDR3 is TGCAGCGTTGTCGGTGGACTAGGTTCCTACGAGCAGTACTTC. The chain employs TRBV29-1 and TRBJ2-7, with 7 bases matching TRBD2. The CDR3 sequence is 14 residues long. Germline V gene data show CDR1 as SQVTM and CDR2 as ANQGSEA. Trimming cost V 4 bases and J 1 base; bases outside gene matches: 7.

This clonotype was found many times. The chain carries TRBV6-6 and TRBJ1-5; 9 bases are shared with TRBD1. Germline values: CDR1 MNHNY, CDR2 SVGAGI (reference sequence). The ends lost 5 bases at V and 6 bases at J; junction bases unmatched: 14. This CDR3 has 17 residues. CDR3 sequence: CASSKRPGQGSGQPQHF. CDR3 coding DNA: TGTGCCAGCAGTAAACGCCCGGGACAGGGAAGCGGTCAGCCCCAGCATTTT.

This chain's CDR3 is CSAHRTDTDTQYF. DNA for the CDR3: TGCAGTGCGCATCGGACAGACACAGATACGCAGTATTTT. The gene calls are TRBV20-1 and TRBJ2-3, with D possibly being TRBD1 (6 bases). CDR1 is DFQATT, CDR2 SNEGSKA, per germline (reference sequence). Trimming took 6 bases from V and 2 from J, leaving 12 bases between them. The CDR3 covers 13 residues.

This clonotype has ten or more counts. The chain is built from TRBV27 and TRBJ2-5, with D perhaps matching TRBD2 (7 bases). This CDR3 is 13 amino acids long. Deletions cut 7 bases from V and 6 bases from J, with 15 bases between. Germline V gene sequence: CDR1 MNHEY, CDR2 SMNVEV (reference sequence). In DNA, the CDR3 is TGTGCCAGCACTGGAAGGGGGGGTAAGACCCAGTACTTC. It codes for CASTGRGGKTQYF.

This clonotype was counted ten times or more. V is TRBV29-1 and J is TRBJ1-1; D gene unclear. Germline V CDR1 and CDR2: SQVTM, ANQGSEA. Between the trimmed V and J ends, which lost 6 bases and 1 base, there was a span of 3 bases. This CDR3 has 10 residues. The CDR3 protein is CSVGNTEAFF. The CDR3, as DNA: TGCAGCGTGGGGAACACTGAAGCTTTCTTT.

In this sample, this clonotype turned up a few times. The V and J genes are TRBV9 and TRBJ2-5; the D gene could be TRBD1 or TRBD2 (5 bases each). In germline, CDR1 is SGDLS, CDR2 YYNGEE. V lost 2 bases to trimming and J lost 0 bases, with 11 bases between them. The CDR3 length is 15 residues. The CDR3 sequence: CASSVGTRYQETQYF. In DNA, the CDR3 is TGTGCCAGCAGCGTCGGGACGAGGTACCAAGAGACCCAGTACTTC.

This clonotype was counted many times. The rearrangement uses TRBV6-1 and TRBJ2-7; D is ambiguous. Germline V gene data show CDR1 as MNHNS and CDR2 as SASEGT. CDR3 length: 15 amino acids. V was cut by 0 bases and J by 0 bases, with 9 bases left in between. CDR3 loop: CASSEAAALSYEQYF. The CDR3, as DNA: TGTGCCAGCAGTGAAGCTGCAGCCCTCTCCTACGAGCAGTACTTC.

This clonotype was detected only a few times. The chain recombines TRBV7-2 with TRBJ1-5; D is unclear. CDR1 is SGHTA and CDR2 is FQGNSA in the germline V gene. V lost 3 bases, J lost 12 bases, and 15 bases lay in between. This CDR3 region has 13 residues. The CDR3 loop reads CASSFGLSRDQHF. The CDR3, as DNA: TGTGCCAGCAGCTTCGGACTGAGTCGGGACCAGCATTTT. Using reference TRBV7-2 and TRBJ1-5 for the parts outside the CDR3, the full variable domain is GAGVSQSPSNKVTEKGKDVELRCDPISGHTALYWYRQSLGQGLEFLIYFQGNSAPDKSGLPSDRFSAERTGGSVSTLTIQRTQQEDSAVYLCASSFGLSRDQHFGDGTRLSIL.

The V and J genes are TRBV9 and TRBJ1-1; weak D call: TRBD1 (6 bases). The V gene's germline CDR1 is SGDLS and CDR2 YYNGEE. The CDR3 sequence is 13 residues long. V lost 3 bases and J lost 4, with 10 bases in between. This CDR3 is CASSADRFTEAFF. The CDR3 DNA follows: TGTGCCAGCAGCGCAGACAGGTTCACTGAAGCTTTCTTT.

The rearrangement joins TRBV7-9 to TRBJ2-7; weak D call: TRBD1 (6 bases). The germline V gene encodes CDR1 SEHNR and CDR2 FQNEAQ (reference sequence). V lost 4 bases and J lost 1, with 11 bases in between. This CDR3 is built from 14 residues. CDR3 DNA sequence: TGTGCCAGCAGCTCGACCACAGGGTCCTACGAGCAGTACTTC. The encoded protein is CASSSTTGSYEQYF.

This clonotype was seen many times. The J gene is TRBJ2-7, the V gene TRBV7-9, with 8 bases lining up with TRBD1. With 1 base clipped from V and 3 bases from J, the junction kept 14 bases outside the gene matches. CDR1 is SEHNR and CDR2 is FQNEAQ in the germline V gene (reference sequence). The CDR3 is 18 residues long. CDR3 loop: CASSLVGDGQGSRYEQYF. CDR3 bases: TGTGCCAGCAGCTTAGTAGGGGACGGACAGGGCTCCCGCTACGAGCAGTACTTC.

This sequence joins TRBV5-6 and TRBJ2-2; the match to TRBD2 covers 7 bases. V was pared by 0 bases and J by 4 bases, with 6 bases of the junction left unmatched. The CDR3 has 16 residues. Looked up from germline, CDR1 is SGHDT and CDR2 is YYEEEE. CDR3 nucleotides: TGTGCCAGCAGCTTGGACGGGGGGTTTCGCACCGGGGAGCTGTTTTTT. Its protein product is CASSLDGGFRTGELFF.

This clonotype was found many times. V usage is TRBV12-3 or TRBV12-4 and J usage is TRBJ2-1; 8 nucleotides align to TRBD2. After removal of 5 bases from V and 8 bases from J, the junction contained 11 bases not matched to a gene. This CDR3 comprises 15 residues. CDR3 sequence: CASSPIRGGLYEQFF. CDR3 sequence (DNA): TGTGCCAGCAGTCCCATTCGGGGGGGGTTGTATGAGCAGTTCTTC.

This clonotype was seen only a few times. This CDR3 reads CASSSGTFSSYEQYF. The CDR3 nucleotides read TGTGCCAGCAGCTCCGGAACTTTCAGCTCCTACGAGCAGTACTTC. This chain joins TRBV7-9 and TRBJ2-7, with D hard to call. Germline V gene data show CDR1 as SEHNR and CDR2 as FQNEAQ (reference sequence). The CDR3 spans 15 residues. V dropped 4 bases and J dropped 0 bases, with 13 bases sitting between them. Based on the CDR3 plus reference TRBV7-9 and TRBJ2-7, the full variable domain is DTGVSQNPRHKITKRGQNVTFRCDPISEHNRLYWYRQTLGQGPEFLTYFQNEAQLEKSRLLSDRFSAERPKGSFSTLEIQRTEQGDSAMYLCASSSGTFSSYEQYFGPGTRLTVT.

This clonotype was seen many times. The V call is TRBV2, the J call TRBJ2-4; TRBD2 might be the D (5 bases). Germline assignment: CDR1 SNHLY and CDR2 FYNNEI. This CDR3 is 12 amino acids long. With 8 bases removed from V and 1 base from J, the gap between germline ends came to 6 bases. The CDR3 sequence: CASAGAKNIQYF. In DNA, the CDR3 is TGTGCCAGCGCGGGCGCCAAAAACATTCAGTACTTC.

V is TRBV9 and J is TRBJ1-1, with D hard to call. The CDR3 has 14 amino acids. Trimming pared 3 bases from V and 4 bases from J, leaving 13 bases between. Germline CDR1 is SGDLS and CDR2 is YYNGEE. CDR3 nucleotide sequence: TGTGCCAGCAGCGAGGCTCATCAGACCACTGAAGCTTTCTTT. This translates into CASSEAHQTTEAFF. The variable domain in full, with the rest retrieved from reference TRBV9 and TRBJ1-1, is DSGVTQTPKHLITATGQRVTLRCSPRSGDLSVYWYQQSLDQGLQFLIQYYNGEERAKGNILERFSAQQFPDLHSELNLSSLELGDSALYFCASSEAHQTTEAFFGQGTRLTVV.

This clonotype appeared many times. V gene TRBV29-1 combines with J gene TRBJ2-1; the D is unclear. Germline V gene data show CDR1 as SQVTM and CDR2 as ANQGSEA. Trimming took 8 bases from V and 7 from J, leaving 12 bases between them. There are 11 residues in the CDR3. The CDR3 region has the DNA TGCAGCTATGAATCAGAGAATGAGCAGTTCTTC. This gives the protein CSYESENEQFF.

Only one count was recorded for this clonotype. A much more abundant neighbour one base away suggests this may be a read error. The chain carries TRBV20-1 and TRBJ2-1; D uncertain. The germline V gene encodes CDR1 DFQATT and CDR2 SNEGSKA (reference sequence). V dropped 5 bases and J dropped 9 bases, with 8 bases sitting between them. CDR3 length: 10 residues. CDR3 region: CSALGSEQFF. CDR3 nucleotide sequence: TGCAGTGCTTTGGGTAGTGAGCAGTTCTTC.

This clonotype was observed at least ten times. This chain links TRBV3-1 with TRBJ1-1; 12 positions agree with TRBD1. CDR1 is LGHDT, CDR2 YNNKEL, per germline (reference sequence). CDR3 length equals 17 residues. The V segment lost 4 bases and the J segment 0 bases; nucleotides outside the gene matches: 6. The CDR3 sequence is CASSPRDRGRVNTEAFF. Written as DNA, the CDR3 is TGTGCCAGCAGCCCCAGGGACAGGGGGCGGGTGAACACTGAAGCTTTCTTT.

This clonotype was recorded at least ten times. The chain couples TRBV11-2 to TRBJ1-2, with unresolved D. Trimming stripped 0 bases from V and 8 bases from J, with 16 bases between. This CDR3 region has 15 residues. Germline assignment: CDR1 SGHAT and CDR2 FQNNGV. CDR3 DNA: TGTGCCAGCAGCTTAGATCCGGGTTTATCCTCCGGCTACACCTTC. As protein: CASSLDPGLSSGYTF.

This clonotype was observed at least ten times. This chain connects TRBV28 to TRBJ2-5; D is unresolved. This CDR3 region has 14 residues. Germline-derived CDR1 and CDR2 are MDHEN and SYDVKM. Trimming removed 5 bases at V and 7 bases at J, with 17 bases between. CDR3 sequence: CASSRNVGLGTQYF. The CDR3 DNA reads as TGTGCCAGCAGTCGGAACGTGGGCCTGGGGACCCAGTACTTC.

This clonotype was seen more than once but under ten times. The CDR3 reads CSASLRQYYEQYF. The CDR3 DNA sequence: TGCAGTGCTAGCCTTCGACAGTACTACGAGCAGTACTTC. The genes are TRBV20-1 and TRBJ2-7, with D tentatively TRBD1 (5 bases). This CDR3 comprises 13 residues. The germline gives CDR1 DFQATT, CDR2 SNEGSKA (reference sequence). V was shortened by 3 bases and J by 3 bases, with 12 bases between the two germline ends.

CDR3 DNA: TGTGCCAGCAGCGCCAGACAGGGGAGCTCCGGGGAGCTGTTTTTT. It codes for CASSARQGSSGELFF. The chain has TRBV9 and TRBJ2-2; TRBD1 agrees at 8 bases. The V and J ends lost 3 bases and 6 bases, in that order; junction bases with no gene match: 7. The germline CDR1 and CDR2 sequences are SGDLS and YYNGEE. This CDR3 is 15 amino acids long.